What follows are 25 T cell receptor beta chains derived from one specimen sequenced in a study of cytomegalovirus exposure and HLA in healthy donors. This PCR relied on a set of 60 Vbeta primers and 13 Jbeta primers. The protocol was immunoSEQ multiplex PCR, while the TCRdb copy is restricted to in-frame clones and leaves out a portion. The profile covers around 120,000 clones, with roughly three fifths appearing a single time and 8% to 9.5% taken by the ten largest. Sequencing was done on a sample of PBMCs. Receptors originate from a woman between 35 and 50 years old in good health and CMV-seropositive.

V usage is TRBV5-1 and J usage is TRBJ2-4; tentative D call: TRBD2 (6 bases). CDR3 length: 15 amino acids. Germline V lookup: CDR1 SGHRS, CDR2 YFSETQ. Trimming pared 3 bases from V and 6 bases from J, leaving 16 bases between. The CDR3 DNA reads as TGCGCCAGCAGCTCGGGACTCCTGGATGGAAACATTCAGTACTTC. It specifies CASSSGLLDGNIQYF.

This clone was detected a few times. The V call is TRBV29-1, the J call TRBJ2-1; the D gene is possibly TRBD2 (5 bases). V lost 7 bases to trimming and J lost 9 bases, with 16 bases between them. The germline V gene has CDR1 SQVTM and CDR2 ANQGSEA. The CDR3 has 12 amino acids. For the CDR3, the DNA is TGCAGCGCTGACGTTCTAGCAGTTGAGCAGTTCTTC. This sequence encodes CSADVLAVEQFF.

This clone occurred a few times. This chain connects TRBV27 to TRBJ2-7; 8 bases align to TRBD1. CDR1 and CDR2 (germline): MNHEY, SMNVEV (reference sequence). The J segment lost 4 bases and the V segment lost 2 bases, leaving 7 bases of the junction unmatched. The CDR3 length is 15 residues. The CDR3 nucleotides are TGTGCCAGCAGTTTAATGGCAGGGGGCTTGTACGAGCAGTACTTC. Its translation is CASSLMAGGLYEQYF.

This clone was seen repeatedly, ten times or more. The chain recombines TRBV7-2 with TRBJ2-7; D remains ambiguous. There are 13 residues in the CDR3. V was pared by 6 bases and J by 3 bases, with 12 bases between. Germline V gene sequence: CDR1 SGHTA, CDR2 FQGNSA. Here the CDR3 reads CASSLVTDYEQYF. In DNA, the CDR3 is TGTGCCAGCAGTCTAGTCACGGACTACGAGCAGTACTTC.

The V and J genes are TRBV9 and TRBJ2-2, with D perhaps TRBD2 (6 bases). V shed 1 base and J shed 4 bases, with 17 bases lying between them. Germline V gene lookup returns CDR1 SGDLS and CDR2 YYNGEE. This CDR3 comprises 17 residues. CDR3 amino acids: CASSVRSDMGGTGELFF. The CDR3 DNA sequence: TGTGCCAGCAGCGTAAGGTCTGACATGGGAGGCACCGGGGAGCTGTTTTTT.

The CDR3 here is CASSAAARQGEGNTIYF. For the CDR3, the DNA is TGTGCCAGCAGCGCCGCAGCCCGACAGGGGGAAGGAAACACCATATATTTT. This chain links TRBV9 with TRBJ1-3, with 9 bases lining up with TRBD1. Germline V CDR1 and CDR2: SGDLS, YYNGEE. The CDR3 has 17 amino acids. The V and J ends lost 3 bases and 4 bases, in that order; junction bases with no gene match: 11.

This chain joins TRBV5-6 and TRBJ1-6; no reliable D call. The V and J ends lost 0 bases and 6 bases respectively, with 13 bases between them. The CDR3 runs 16 residues. The germline V gene has CDR1 SGHDT and CDR2 YYEEEE. CDR3 sequence reads: CASSLEFGEINSPLHF. Written as DNA, the CDR3 is TGTGCCAGCAGCTTGGAGTTCGGGGAAATTAATTCACCCCTCCACTTT. The entire variable domain, with the rest obtained from reference TRBV5-6 and TRBJ1-6, is as follows: DAGVTQSPTHLIKTRGQQVTLRCSPKSGHDTVSWYQQALGQGPQFIFQYYEEEERQRGNFPDRFSGHQFPNYSSELNVNALLLGDSALYLCASSLEFGEINSPLHFGNGTRLTVT.

The genes are TRBV6-6 and TRBJ2-7, with 10 bases fitting TRBD2. This CDR3 has 15 amino acids. Unmatched junction bases numbered 5, after V lost 5 bases and J lost 1 base. CDR1 MNHNY and CDR2 SVGAGI come from the germline V gene (reference sequence). In DNA form, the CDR3 reads TGTGCCAGCAGTCCGGGACTAGCGTGGTCCTACGAGCAGTACTTC. It codes for CASSPGLAWSYEQYF.

V is TRBV25-1 and J is TRBJ2-5, with D hard to call. CDR1 MGHDK and CDR2 SYGVNS come from the germline V gene. Trimming removed 3 bases at V and 3 bases at J, with 17 bases between. The CDR3 sequence is 16 residues long. CDR3 bases: TGTGCCAGCAGTGATATAGCCGGAATTGAAAAAGAGACCCAGTACTTC. Encoded protein: CASSDIAGIEKETQYF.

This clone was observed a single time. V gene TRBV15 combines with J gene TRBJ2-1; D is possibly TRBD1 (6 bases). Germline V lookup: CDR1 LNHNV, CDR2 YYDKDF (reference sequence). The V and J ends lost 3 bases and 3 bases respectively, with 15 bases between them. The CDR3 is 16 residues long. The CDR3 loop is CATSSPGAEYYNEQFF. CDR3 nucleotides: TGTGCCACCAGCAGTCCAGGGGCGGAGTACTACAATGAGCAGTTCTTC.

The chain uses TRBV11-2 and TRBJ2-1; 11 nucleotides line up with TRBD2. V trimming: 1 base; J trimming: 2 bases; junction bases outside the gene matches: 10. The CDR3 covers 19 residues. Germline assignment: CDR1 SGHAT and CDR2 FQNNGV. The CDR3 here is CASSLGPTSGSKPYNEQFF. The CDR3 DNA reads TGTGCCAGCAGCTTAGGCCCCACTAGCGGGAGTAAGCCCTACAATGAGCAGTTCTTC. The variable domain in full, completed from reference TRBV11-2 and TRBJ2-1, reads EAGVAQSPRYKIIEKRQSVAFWCNPISGHATLYWYQQILGQGPKLLIQFQNNGVVDDSQLPKDRFSAERLKGVDSTLKIQPAKLEDSAVYLCASSLGPTSGSKPYNEQFFGPGTRLTVL.

This clone was seen more than once but under ten times. The chain joins TRBV7-2 to TRBJ2-7; 7 nucleotides match TRBD1. The CDR3 has 14 residues. The ends lost 2 bases at V and 4 bases at J; junction bases unmatched: 5. The germline CDR1 and CDR2 sequences are SGHTA and FQGNSA. The CDR3 spells CASSLRQGLYEQYF. The CDR3 nucleotides are TGTGCCAGCAGCTTACGACAGGGCTTGTACGAGCAGTACTTC.

The rearrangement joins TRBV7-9 to TRBJ1-1; 9 bases match TRBD1. The junction had 8 bases not matched to a gene; V was cut back by 5 bases and J by 4 bases. Germline V gene lookup returns CDR1 SEHNR and CDR2 FQNEAQ (reference sequence). The CDR3 is 15 amino acids. As DNA, the CDR3 is TGTGCCAGCAGCCCAGACAGGGGGGATAGCACTGAAGCTTTCTTT. Translation: CASSPDRGDSTEAFF.

The chain combines TRBV7-8 with TRBJ2-7, with D unclear. V gave up 7 bases and J gave up 0 bases, with 10 bases separating them. Looked up from germline, CDR1 is SGHVS and CDR2 is FQNEAQ. This CDR3 is 13 amino acids long. CDR3 region: CASNTLDSYEQYF. The CDR3 coding sequence is TGTGCCAGCAACACCCTAGACTCCTACGAGCAGTACTTC.

The chain has TRBV4-1 and TRBJ2-2, with TRBD2 matching 8 bases. The CDR3 spans 17 residues. J gave up 6 bases and V 0 bases, and 9 bases lay outside the gene matches. Looked up from germline, CDR1 is MGHRA and CDR2 is YSYEKL. The CDR3 DNA reads TGCGCCAGCAGCCAAGATCCAGCGGGCGGGGGGTCCGGGGAGCTGTTTTTT. It encodes CASSQDPAGGGSGELFF.

CDR3 residues: CASSYDSVYEQYF. CDR3 DNA sequence: TGTGCCAGCAGTTACGACAGCGTATACGAGCAGTACTTC. J is TRBJ2-5 and V is TRBV6-6; the D gene is possibly TRBD1 (5 bases). The J call may be mistaken, given a closer DNA end match to TRBJ2-7. Germline V gene lookup returns CDR1 MNHNY and CDR2 SVGAGI (reference sequence). The CDR3 spans 13 residues.

The chain uses TRBV7-9 and TRBJ1-5; no clear D. From germline, CDR1 is SEHNR and CDR2 FQNEAQ (reference sequence). The CDR3 consists of 12 residues. Trimming cost V 2 bases and J 4 bases, with 3 bases left between them. Here the CDR3 reads CASSLQNQPQHF. Written as DNA, the CDR3 is TGTGCCAGCAGCTTACAAAATCAGCCCCAGCATTTT.

This chain connects TRBV5-4 to TRBJ2-3, with a tentative D call TRBD1 (7 bases). Trimming shortened V by 4 bases and J by 2 bases, and 20 bases separated the two germline ends. This CDR3 contains 17 residues. The germline V gene has CDR1 SGHNT and CDR2 YYREEE (reference sequence). The CDR3 region has the DNA TGTGCCAGCAGCCCCGCCGCGGGACAGCAAATCACAGATACGCAGTATTTT. It specifies CASSPAAGQQITDTQYF.

The chain links TRBV5-6 to TRBJ1-5, with D possibly being TRBD1 (5 bases). This CDR3 has 14 residues. V dropped 3 bases and J dropped 0 bases, with 7 bases sitting between them. Germline lookup yields CDR1 SGHDT and CDR2 YYEEEE. The CDR3 here is CASSSRDSNQPQHF. The CDR3, as DNA: TGTGCCAGCAGCTCCAGGGATAGCAATCAGCCCCAGCATTTT. Looking up the rest from reference TRBV5-6 and TRBJ1-5 gives the full variable domain: DAGVTQSPTHLIKTRGQQVTLRCSPKSGHDTVSWYQQALGQGPQFIFQYYEEEERQRGNFPDRFSGHQFPNYSSELNVNALLLGDSALYLCASSSRDSNQPQHFGDGTRLSIL.

The chain links TRBV6-5 to TRBJ1-3; D ambiguous. Trimming removed 7 bases from V and 0 bases from J, with 10 bases in between. The CDR3 is made up of 14 amino acids. CDR1 and CDR2 from the germline V gene are MNHEY and SVGAGI. The CDR3 region is CASKVANSGNTIYF. The CDR3 DNA reads as TGTGCCAGCAAAGTAGCGAACTCTGGAAACACCATATATTTT.

This clone has a handful of counts. This chain joins TRBV7-3 and TRBJ1-1; 12 bases are shared with TRBD1. Germline CDR1 reads SGHTA; CDR2 reads FQGTGA. The CDR3 loop spans 18 amino acids. The trim removed 3 bases at V and 5 bases at J, leaving 13 bases unmatched. The CDR3 region has the DNA TGTGCCAGCAGCTTGGTATCCGGGACAGGGGGCACGAGAACTGAAGCTTTCTTT. Translating gives CASSLVSGTGGTRTEAFF.

The chain uses TRBV27 and TRBJ2-1, with 7 bases aligning to TRBD2. The V gene's germline CDR1 is MNHEY and CDR2 SMNVEV (reference sequence). With 6 bases clipped from V and 3 bases from J, the junction kept 11 bases outside the gene matches. This CDR3 has 16 residues. The CDR3 region is CASRELAAAGYNEQFF. The CDR3 region has the DNA TGTGCCAGCAGGGAGCTAGCGGCTGCTGGCTACAATGAGCAGTTCTTC.

The rearrangement joins TRBV9 to TRBJ2-7; perhaps TRBD2 as D (6 bases). V was clipped by 4 bases and J by 2 bases, with 16 bases between them. Germline V gene data show CDR1 as SGDLS and CDR2 as YYNGEE. The CDR3 totals 15 residues. The CDR3, as DNA: TGTGCCAGCAGCCCAGCCCTGGGAGGCCCCTACGAGCAGTACTTC. It is translated as CASSPALGGPYEQYF.

The V gene is TRBV11-2, the J gene TRBJ2-7; D perhaps matches TRBD2 (5 bases). V lost 5 bases and J 2 bases, leaving 16 bases between the germline ends. There are 15 residues in the CDR3. Germline V gene sequence: CDR1 SGHAT, CDR2 FQNNGV. DNA of the CDR3: TGTGCCAGCAGCCCTCCGGGATGGGAACCCTACGAGCAGTACTTC. Its protein is CASSPPGWEPYEQYF.

This chain joins TRBV28 and TRBJ1-3; 7 bases line up with TRBD1. The CDR3 has 15 amino acids. Germline CDR1 and CDR2: MDHEN and SYDVKM. J was trimmed by 8 bases and V by 6 bases; bases with no gene match: 13. CDR3 in DNA: TGTGCCAGCAGGTCCACGGGACAGTGGCCGCACACCATATATTTT. As protein: CASRSTGQWPHTIYF.